The clone carrying this T cell receptor (beta chain) was picked up many times. The sample's time point: sample taken at primary tumor resection. Unsorted whole RNA from tumor, nontumor lung or frozen PBMC underwent sequencing. The donors were 65 to 85 patients with non-small cell lung cancer that was early-stage and untreated. Germline CDR1 and CDR2: SGHRS and YFSETQ. CDR3 length equals 14 residues. The germline V and J ends were trimmed by 6 bases and 0 bases, with 9 bases remaining between them. MiXCR, run by TCRdb on the 5' RACE reads, gives a single entry per CDR3 protein. The sample contains roughly 11,000 distinct CDR3 sequences, approximately 4% of which appear only once. The sample comes from a study of spatial heterogeneity in lung cancer. Across the whole study: Combinations of a unique TCR and a UMI were tallied in raw reads, and on average each appeared more than ten times.

The sequence came from a male donor with early-stage non-small cell lung cancer. Source: normal lung tissue next to the tumor, taken at surgery. The gene calls are TRBV5-1 and TRBJ1-4; D perhaps matches TRBD1 (5 bases). CDR3 amino acids: CASTAGPTNEKLFF. The CDR3, as DNA: TGCGCCAGCACGGCGGGACCAACTAATGAAAAACTGTTTTTT.